This T cell receptor beta chain was sequenced during a study of blood T cells in healthy people across ages. Overall study findings and caveats: Strong correlation linked observed beta diversity and percent naive T cells.

The V end lost 0 bases, the J end lost 8 bases, and 13 bases lay between the germline ends. CDR1 and CDR2 (germline): DFQATT, SNEGSKA (reference sequence). There are 14 residues in the CDR3. This clonotype was counted between two and nine times. Its antigen is as yet unknown. Drawn from each donor were approximately 9.2 milliliters of peripheral blood. The authors ran a second PCR of roughly 6 to 12 cycles using a sample-barcoded 5' primer and a J-beta primer mix. Via MiXCR, TCRdb re-called the 5' RACE reads, giving one row per CDR3 protein. The sample lists 710,000 or so distinct CDR3 sequences, 32% occurring once.

J is TRBJ1-4 and V is TRBV20-1, with D possibly being TRBD1 (5 bases). Sequencing was done on a sample of blood. The sequence was obtained from a woman of 80 years or more in good health. The CDR3 here is CSAREPGGREKLFF. The CDR3 nucleotides read TGCAGTGCTAGAGAACCCGGGGGAAGAGAAAAACTGTTTTTT.